Listed below are T cell receptor beta chains from one sample, sequenced in a study of T cell changes during pregnancy in multiple sclerosis. This table comes from immunoSEQ multiplex PCR, and its TCRdb copy is limited to in-frame clones, with some not included. The table shows around 100,000 clones, with roughly 92% occurring only once. This specimen consisted of peripheral blood, obtained after pregnancy. Every receptor here comes from a female donor with multiple sclerosis, enrolled in a pregnancy study. The CDR3 runs from the conserved cysteine through the conserved F or W. Fields, in order: V gene, CDR3 length, J gene, D gene, CDR3 protein. A D gene is named only where the DNA matches it firmly.

v_call: TRBV6-6; cdr3_length: 15; j_call: TRBJ2-7; d_call: TRBD1; cdr3_aa: CASSPRDRGGYEQYF
v_call: TRBV18; cdr3_length: 12; j_call: TRBJ2-3; d_call: -; cdr3_aa: CASSPRADTQYF
v_call: TRBV9; cdr3_length: 17; j_call: TRBJ2-1; d_call: TRBD2; cdr3_aa: CASSPRASGRAYNEQFF
v_call: TRBV19; cdr3_length: 14; j_call: TRBJ1-1; d_call: -; cdr3_aa: CASTPMTGHTEAFF
v_call: TRBV4-3; cdr3_length: 17; j_call: TRBJ2-7; d_call: -; cdr3_aa: CASSQDPGGPSSYEQYF
v_call: TRBV4-1; cdr3_length: 17; j_call: TRBJ2-5; d_call: TRBD1; cdr3_aa: CASSSTGGLFVQETQYF
v_call: TRBV5-8; cdr3_length: 16; j_call: TRBJ1-5; d_call: -; cdr3_aa: CASSLVGSARSQPQHF
v_call: TRBV15; cdr3_length: 13; j_call: TRBJ2-2; d_call: -; cdr3_aa: CATSRRGTGELFF
v_call: TRBV4-2; cdr3_length: 12; j_call: TRBJ2-1; d_call: -; cdr3_aa: CASSQGEYEQFF
v_call: TRBV19; cdr3_length: 17; j_call: TRBJ1-1; d_call: -; cdr3_aa: CASTPQLFRDTGTEAFF
v_call: TRBV5-1; cdr3_length: 15; j_call: TRBJ2-7; d_call: TRBD1; cdr3_aa: CASSLQGAGAYEQYF
v_call: TRBV11-2; cdr3_length: 15; j_call: TRBJ2-7; d_call: TRBD1; cdr3_aa: CASSTYRTGNSEQYF
v_call: TRBV18; cdr3_length: 17; j_call: TRBJ1-4; d_call: -; cdr3_aa: CASSPPGRGTTNEKLFF
v_call: TRBV11-1; cdr3_length: 14; j_call: TRBJ2-5; d_call: TRBD1; cdr3_aa: CASSSDREGKTQYF
v_call: TRBV5-4; cdr3_length: 15; j_call: TRBJ2-1; d_call: -; cdr3_aa: CASSISFDSYNEQFF
v_call: TRBV29-1; cdr3_length: 15; j_call: TRBJ2-1; d_call: -; cdr3_aa: CSAASGRPYDNEQFF
v_call: TRBV4-2; cdr3_length: 14; j_call: TRBJ1-1; d_call: -; cdr3_aa: CASSQVEAGREAFF
v_call: TRBV4-2; cdr3_length: 14; j_call: TRBJ1-2; d_call: -; cdr3_aa: CASSQDLGSYGYTF
v_call: TRBV4-2; cdr3_length: 14; j_call: TRBJ2-5; d_call: -; cdr3_aa: CASSGGAAQETQYF
v_call: TRBV5-8; cdr3_length: 17; j_call: TRBJ2-5; d_call: TRBD2; cdr3_aa: CASSPSLAGPYQETQYF
v_call: TRBV4-3; cdr3_length: 15; j_call: TRBJ1-4; d_call: -; cdr3_aa: CASSQDKFQGEKLFF
v_call: TRBV2; cdr3_length: 13; j_call: TRBJ2-3; d_call: TRBD1; cdr3_aa: CASSGDRAHTQYF
v_call: TRBV5-1; cdr3_length: 15; j_call: TRBJ2-1; d_call: TRBD2; cdr3_aa: CASSLGLAGHNEQFF
v_call: TRBV25-1; cdr3_length: 15; j_call: TRBJ1-1; d_call: -; cdr3_aa: CASSPSLQVNTEAFF
v_call: TRBV7-2; cdr3_length: 15; j_call: TRBJ1-2; d_call: -; cdr3_aa: CASSLASGQNYGYTF
v_call: TRBV13; cdr3_length: 17; j_call: TRBJ1-2; d_call: -; cdr3_aa: CASSSTVRGGGADGYTF